Given below is one T cell receptor (beta chain) in context. Its antigen is not known. These data belong to a study of T cells in Graves' hyperthyroidism and ophthalmopathy. Study-wide background: Pretreatment peripheral blood was obtained at initial diagnosis. Overall study findings and caveats: Model predictions of ophthalmopathy came a median around 7.1 months before onset. Within blood appeared most thyroid clonotypes that had expanded above 0.001.

Regions amplified from RNA transcripts were the TCR beta CDR3 regions. RT-PCR in the first round (using the HTBI primer set) targeted the TCR CDR3. Via MiXCR, TCRdb re-called the multiplex PCR reads, giving one row per CDR3 protein. The sample has around 620,000 distinct CDR3 sequences, about a sixth seen once. In germline, CDR1 is SGHRS, CDR2 YFSETQ. The V gene lost 7 bases and the J gene lost 0 bases, with 7 bases spanning the gap. CDR3 size: 12 residues. The rearrangement uses TRBV5-1 and TRBJ2-5; D unresolved. The TCR was taken from a woman in her twenties or thirties with Graves' hyperthyroidism. Input material: blood. In nucleotides, the CDR3 is TGCGCCAGCCGGGCAGACCAAGAGACCCAGTACTTC. It codes for CASRADQETQYF. Complete variable domain (other parts from reference TRBV5-1 and TRBJ2-5): KAGVTQTPRYLIKTRGQQVTLSCSPISGHRSVSWYQQTPGQGLQFLFEYFSETQRNKGNFPGRFSGRQFSNSRSEMNVSTLELGDSALYLCASRADQETQYFGPGTRLLVL.